This TCR beta chain derives from a study of T-cell memory formation after mild COVID-19. Overall study context: Most TCR clusters belonged to a single donor.

V was cut by 7 bases and J by 6 bases, with 21 bases left in between. Germline V gives CDR1 MNHNS, CDR2 SASEGT. There are 15 residues in the CDR3. TCRdb passed the 5' RACE reads through MiXCR, listing each CDR3 protein once. The table shows nearly 200,000 distinct CDR3 sequences, with 15% to 20% occurring only once. Sequenced sample: PBMCs or a T cell subset sorted from them (not recorded which). This receptor was identified in an adult woman who had mild COVID-19 (a few samples of this study predate the infection). Cell type and time point are not known. The chain uses TRBV6-1 and TRBJ1-2; D is perhaps TRBD1 (6 bases). CDR3 sequence reads: CASMRGGGGGHGYTF. Here the CDR3 DNA reads TGTGCCAGCATGAGGGGAGGGGGTGGAGGCCATGGCTACACCTTC.